This entry features one T cell receptor (beta chain) sequence. The antigen this receptor binds is unknown. Base quality data are lacking; no much larger clone is found one base away. Any patient with an uncontrolled infection, another autoimmune disease, pregnancy or lactation was excluded. Diagnoses were established on the basis of clinical symptoms, serum thyroxine and TRAb, thyroid ultrasound, and orbital computed tomography. Total RNA was extracted using Trizol reagent, and RNA quality was assessed on an Agilent 2100 Bioanalyzer. The CDR3 runs 14 residues from the cysteine to the phenylalanine. Here the CDR3 DNA is all that survives: 42 bases in frame from base 1. Trimming costs V 4 bases and J 6 bases, and their ends lie 17 bases apart. In the germline V gene, CDR1 corresponds to SGHDT and CDR2 to YYEEEE. The TCR beta CDR3 regions were amplified from the RNA transcripts. The TCR CDR3 was subjected to a first round of RT-PCR using the HTBI primer set and the Qiagen OneStep RT-PCR kit. Libraries were constructed in a second round of multiplex PCR, after which size selection and purification were performed. Paired-end sequencing of the libraries was performed with 100 bp reads on an Illumina HiSeq2000. The authors processed their data as follows. Raw data were processed with SOAPnuke, discarding reads with adapters, uncalled bases, mean Phred below 15, or no exact constant-primer or identifier match. COPE v1.2.5 was used to merge high-quality paired reads, and clonotypes were defined as unique nucleotide sequences. MiTCR v1.1 was used to align clonotypes to the IMGT TRBV, TRBD and TRBJ reference segments. The analysis was restricted to V-J combinations with a frequency above 0.0001, which together covered roughly 99% of the repertoires. A TCS score was defined as the ratio of F50 (clonal expansion) to E x V (chaos), with BLOSUM62-based TCRdist applied between CDR3 peptides within each V-J. Welch's t-statistics and random forest reduced 450 to 600 V-J features to roughly 13, which were used in a naive Bayes classifier (R e1071). The similarity between thyroid and blood repertoires was quantified using the Morisita-Horn index. The raw public reads went through TCRdb reprocessing: fastp at Q25, MiXCR clone calling, in-frame beta chains kept. Rows matching on CDR3 protein sequence are summarized as one entry with the most common DNA and genes. The V and J calls were not made by the authors but by TCRdb's processing. The sample yields 550,000 to 700,000 distinct CDR3 sequences; about 45% were counted once. The ten largest clones add up to 19% of the sample.

These data belong to a study of T cells in Graves' hyperthyroidism and ophthalmopathy (dated by TCRdb to about 2019). About the investigation overall: To identify distinguishing TCR V-J signatures, a discovery cohort of roughly 100 patients was used, comprising 43 with Graves' ophthalmopathy and 57 with stable Graves' hyperthyroidism. Following sampling, methimazole starting at 30 mg daily was given to hyperthyroidism patients, and high-dose intravenous methylprednisolone was given to ophthalmopathy patients. In addition, the study compared T-cell repertoires in thyroid tissue and in blood from several Graves' hyperthyroidism patients. An independent validation cohort of about 20 hyperthyroidism patients and about 16 patients who later progressed to ophthalmopathy tested prospective prediction of ophthalmopathy. The paper describes TCR Vbeta CDR3 sequencing of about 140 peripheral blood samples, made up of about 40 ophthalmopathy patients, around 78 hyperthyroidism patients and roughly 17 progressor patients. For training and testing, the 110 or so patients in the discovery cohort were randomly divided in a 7:3 ratio. Summary of the overall study and its limitations: In validation, the model predicted progression to ophthalmopathy a median of around 6.5 months before onset, with about 70% sensitivity and 72.22% specificity. A model built on a 13 V-J signature distinguished ophthalmopathy from stable hyperthyroidism, reaching around 90% sensitivity and 81% to 83% specificity in cross-validation and 80%/75% in testing. Most expanded thyroid clonotypes (frequency above 0.001) were also detected in blood, suggesting blood repertoires may reflect thyroid immune responses. Sample size was not statistically predetermined, and blinding of investigators to group allocation was not performed.

The V and J genes are TRBV5-6 and TRBJ2-7; the D segment might be TRBD1 or TRBD2, since each matches 6 bases. Sequenced sample: peripheral blood or thyroid tissue (not recorded which). The receptor was derived from an adult woman with Graves' disease, either hyperthyroidism or ophthalmopathy (not recorded which). The DNA reads TGTGCCAGCAGCCCGGTAGGGGGACTGAGCGAGCAGTACTTC. Its coded protein is CASSPVGGLSEQYF.